This T cell receptor (beta chain) was documented in a study of cytomegalovirus exposure and HLA in healthy donors. Findings and limits, study-wide: In a later analysis, HLA-associated beta chains showed higher expansion and lower generation probabilities than comparable chains. Later analysis associated a missense DCLRE1C variant with TCR beta V- and J-gene trimming.

The J segment lost 6 bases and the V segment lost 2 bases, leaving 7 bases of the junction unmatched. The germline V gene has CDR1 SEHNR and CDR2 FQNEAQ (reference sequence). This CDR3 comprises 15 residues. A word on this clone: No antigen is known for it.

13 Jbeta primers and 60 Vbeta primers were used for the PCR. Source study methods: Approximately 72 million unique TCR beta chains, 10 million to 13 million of them shared, were counted by a later analysis. TCRdb's table, derived via immunoSEQ multiplex PCR, lists solely in-frame clones and lacks some. V and J calls and clone size are those listed in that table; D and trimming were worked out from the DNA. The sample holds about 120,000 clones, approximately 68% seen once. The rearrangement joins TRBV7-9 to TRBJ1-1; 9 nucleotides agree with TRBD1. Sequenced material: PBMCs. This receptor was taken from a man aged 30 to 39 in good health and CMV-seropositive. CDR3 DNA sequence: TGTGCCAGCAGCTTAACCGGGACAGGGAGCCCTGAAGCTTTCTTT. Translating gives CASSLTGTGSPEAFF.